Sequencing of this TCR beta chain was carried out in a study of spatial heterogeneity in lung cancer. Across the study: On average, each unique TCR and UMI combination appeared more than ten times in raw reads.

Each molecule of TCR cDNA was tagged with one unique molecular identifier. TCRdb itself ran the 5' RACE reads through MiXCR, one entry per CDR3 protein. The sample contains tens of thousands of distinct CDR3 sequences, roughly 7% of which appear only once. Time point here: sample taken at primary tumor resection. The study sequenced unsorted whole RNA from tumor, nontumor lung or frozen PBMC. The donor group consisted of around 77 patients who had untreated, early-stage non-small cell lung cancer. Ten or more counts support this clonotype. Germline V gene data show CDR1 as MDHEN and CDR2 as SYDVKM. This CDR3 contains 13 residues. Trimming shortened V by 6 bases and J by 7 bases, and 10 bases separated the two germline ends.

The TCR was taken from a female donor with early-stage non-small cell lung cancer. The chain is built from TRBV28 and TRBJ1-6; unclear D gene. The sequences come from PBMCs, collected at surgery. The CDR3 region has the DNA TGTGCCAGCAGGCTCCTGGGAAATTCACCCCTCCACTTT. Translation gives CASRLLGNSPLHF.